This passage covers 24 T cell receptor delta chains from one sample sequenced in a study of Vδ1+ human thymocytes. The study, taken as a whole, reports: In the thymus, TRG and TRD repertoires looked highly polyclonal with Gaussian CDR3 lengths.

No antigen has been assigned to these receptors. Sequences come from RNA converted to cDNA by reverse transcription. Multiplex PCR used pooled V-gene forward primers and a constant-region reverse primer to amplify CDR3s. TCRdb called clones from the multiplex PCR reads again using CATT. Of tens of thousands of delta-chain clones listed, roughly 16% were seen once; the top ten hold 0.39%. The sequenced sample was Vdelta1+ gamma-delta thymocytes from the thymus. Specified subset: FACS-sorted CD3+ TCRalphabeta- TCRVdelta1+ TCRVdelta2- thymocytes. The receptors derive from a girl less than two years old who had congenital heart surgery.

Points on this clone: A read error may account for a junction end that differs from germline. The chain uses TRDV1 and TRDJ1; no clear D gene. CDR1 and CDR2 (germline): TSWWSYY, QGS. The CDR3 covers 12 residues. In DNA, the CDR3 is TGTGCTCGTGGGCCAGGGACCGATAAACTCATCTTT. Its protein is CARGPGTDKLIF.

This clone was observed a few times. This specimen includes other DNA sequences encoding the same CDR3. The chain combines TRDV1 with TRDJ1; D may be TRDD3 (5 bases). V was pared by 1 base and J by 0 bases, with 12 bases between. In germline, CDR1 is TSWWSYY, CDR2 QGS. The CDR3 sequence is 16 residues long. CDR3 loop: CALGERGGCYTDKLIF. In nucleotides, the CDR3 is TGTGCTCTTGGGGAACGAGGGGGTTGTTACACCGATAAACTCATCTTT.

There are a few counts of this clone. The chain carries TRDV2 and TRDJ1; the match to TRDD3 covers 8 bases. The V segment lost 0 bases and the J segment 10 bases; nucleotides outside the gene matches: 30. The V gene's germline CDR1 is GEAIGNYY and CDR2 EKD. The CDR3 contains 21 residues. CDR3 nucleotides: TGTGCCTGTGACACCGAAAGGCCTTCCGTTCTACTGGGGGCCGGGAGGAATGGACTCATCTTT. It translates to CACDTERPSVLLGAGRNGLIF.

The chain has TRDV1 and TRDJ1; 13 bases map to TRDD3. This CDR3 has 22 residues. Looked up from germline, CDR1 is TSWWSYY and CDR2 is QGS. V shed 1 base and J 3 bases; nucleotides not matched to a gene: 20. The CDR3 DNA sequence: TGTGCTCTTGGGGAACCCTGGCCTTCCGTGTACTGGGGGATACGCAGAGCCGATAAACTCATCTTT. Translated, it gives CALGEPWPSVYWGIRRADKLIF.

In its sample, this clone was seen a few times. V and J are TRDV1 and TRDJ3; the D is unclear. CDR1 is TSWWSYY and CDR2 is QGS in the germline V gene. The CDR3 extends over 23 amino acids. The ends were cut back, 0 bases at V and 0 bases at J, with 24 bases in the middle. The DNA of the CDR3 is TGTGCTCTTGGGGAACTTGAGTATTTAGGGAGGGACAACCACTCCTGGGACACCCGACAGATGTTTTTC. It yields the protein CALGELEYLGRDNHSWDTRQMFF.

This clone turned up a few times. This sequence joins TRDV1 and TRDJ1; 11 positions match TRDD3. This CDR3 region has 21 residues. The germline gives CDR1 TSWWSYY, CDR2 QGS. After removal of 1 base from V and 1 base from J, the junction contained 17 bases not matched to a gene. The CDR3 DNA reads TGTGCTCTTGGGGAACGCCTCTTCCCACGACTGGGGGATAACCCCACCGATAAACTCATCTTT. Its protein is CALGERLFPRLGDNPTDKLIF.

The V and J genes are TRDV1 and TRDJ1; no clear D gene. V dropped 1 base and J dropped 1 base, with 13 bases sitting between them. The CDR3 spans 16 residues. CDR1 and CDR2 (germline): TSWWSYY, QGS. The CDR3 region has the DNA TGTGCTCTTGGGGAACGGTTGGCCGTCGTCACCGATAAACTCATCTTT. Encoded protein: CALGERLAVVTDKLIF.

This clone occurred a few times. The chain is built from TRDV1 and TRDJ1, with D possibly matching TRDD2 (5 bases). V lost 3 bases and J 1 base, leaving 24 bases between the germline ends. The germline V gene has CDR1 TSWWSYY and CDR2 QGS. The CDR3 consists of 19 residues. CDR3 DNA sequence: TGTGCTCTTGGGGACCAAGATCCCCTTCTTGACGCTTGCACCGATAAACTCATCTTT. Its translation: CALGDQDPLLDACTDKLIF.

The chain has TRDV3 and TRDJ2; 8 bases line up with TRDD3. V trimming: 5 bases; J trimming: 0 bases; junction bases outside the gene matches: 17. This CDR3 spans 18 amino acids. Germline V gene data show CDR1 as TVYSNPD and CDR2 as GDNSRS (reference sequence). CDR3 bases: TGTGCCGAGCTGGTACTGGGGGGCCTACGAGCTTTGACAGCACAACTCTTCTTT. Translation: CAELVLGGLRALTAQLFF.

This clone was picked up one time. The rearrangement links TRDV1 to TRDJ1, with 7 nucleotides matching TRDD2. The CDR3 is 18 residues long. CDR1 and CDR2 from the germline V gene are TSWWSYY and QGS. J lost 4 bases, V lost 0 bases, and 14 bases had no gene match. The CDR3 nucleotides are TGTGCTCTTGGGGAACTGTACTCCTTTTCCTACCTTCACGATAAACTCATCTTT. This encodes CALGELYSFSYLHDKLIF.

This clone turned up a few times. This rearrangement joins TRDV1 to TRDJ1; 11 bases are a match to TRDD3. After removal of 3 bases from V and 0 bases from J, the junction contained 21 bases not matched to a gene. The CDR3 extends over 22 amino acids. CDR1 is TSWWSYY and CDR2 is QGS in the germline V gene. The CDR3 sequence: CALGEGAFPTWGILAYTDKLIF. The CDR3 nucleotides are TGTGCTCTTGGGGAGGGGGCCTTCCCAACCTGGGGGATACTGGCGTACACCGATAAACTCATCTTT.

This chain joins TRDV1 and TRDJ1, with 13 bases fitting TRDD3. With 1 base clipped from V and 0 bases from J, the junction kept 8 bases outside the gene matches. CDR1 TSWWSYY and CDR2 QGS come from the germline V gene. The length of the CDR3 is 19 residues. DNA for the CDR3: TGTGCTCTTGGGGAACCCCACTGGGGGATACGTCCGGACACCGATAAACTCATCTTT. It codes for CALGEPHWGIRPDTDKLIF.

This clone was found a few times. This chain links TRDV1 with TRDJ1, with D maybe TRDD3 (5 bases). CDR1 TSWWSYY and CDR2 QGS come from the germline V gene. CDR3 length: 14 residues. Trimming pared 0 bases from V and 9 bases from J, leaving 14 bases between. The CDR3 loop reads CALGELGGEHELIF. CDR3 bases: TGTGCTCTTGGGGAACTAGGGGGTGAGCATGAACTCATCTTT.

This clone has a handful of counts. This chain connects TRDV1 to TRDJ1; TRDD3 agrees at 12 bases. This CDR3 has 20 amino acids. Trimming removed 4 bases from V and 1 base from J; junction bases left unmatched: 16. Germline values: CDR1 TSWWSYY, CDR2 QGS. CDR3 bases: TGTGCTCTTGGGGGAGGAGGCCTAGAACACTGGGGGATACCCACCGATAAACTCATCTTT. Encoded protein: CALGGGGLEHWGIPTDKLIF.

This clone came up a few times. V gene TRDV1 combines with J gene TRDJ1; TRDD2 matches 9 bases. The V segment lost 7 bases and the J segment 12 bases; nucleotides outside the gene matches: 27. Germline V lookup: CDR1 TSWWSYY, CDR2 QGS. The CDR3 has 18 amino acids. The CDR3 reads CALAENLLPSYGTASVIF. The CDR3 DNA follows: TGTGCTCTTGCGGAGAACCTTCTCCCTTCCTACGGTACTGCGTCGGTCATCTTT.

The gene calls are TRDV1 and TRDJ1; the D gene is possibly TRDD3 (6 bases). CDR1 is TSWWSYY, CDR2 QGS, per germline. Trimming cost V 3 bases and J 4 bases, with 21 bases left between them. This CDR3 has 17 residues. In nucleotides, the CDR3 is TGTGCTCTTGGGGACTTTGCAGGGGGAAGGTGTGGCGATAAACTCATCTTT. Its protein product is CALGDFAGGRCGDKLIF.

J is TRDJ1 and V is TRDV1; TRDD2 is a possible D gene (9 bases). Germline CDR1 TSWWSYY, CDR2 QGS. The length of the CDR3 is 18 residues. Trimming shortened V by 3 bases and J by 7 bases, and 27 bases separated the two germline ends. As DNA, the CDR3 is TGTGCTCTTGGGGATTCTACCTTCCTACCGGGGGATAAAGCTAAACTCATCTTT. It yields the protein CALGDSTFLPGDKAKLIF.

This clone turned up a few times. This chain connects TRDV1 to TRDJ1; D not certain. This CDR3 contains 17 residues. V was cut by 1 base and J by 0 bases, with 15 bases left in between. Germline V gives CDR1 TSWWSYY, CDR2 QGS. The CDR3 region has the DNA TGTGCTCTTGGGGAACAGACCTCACCATCGTACACCGATAAACTCATCTTT. Translating it yields CALGEQTSPSYTDKLIF.

The chain is built from TRDV1 and TRDJ1, with TRDD3 matching 8 bases. CDR3 length equals 23 residues. The junction had 32 bases not matched to a gene; V was cut back by 4 bases and J by 4 bases. The germline V gene encodes CDR1 TSWWSYY and CDR2 QGS. CDR3 coding DNA: TGTGCTCTTGGGGCATCACCGACTTCCGATAATTACTGGGGGCTACTCCCCAACGATAAACTCATCTTT. Amino acids: CALGASPTSDNYWGLLPNDKLIF.

In its sample, this clone was seen a few times. An end of the junction differs from the germline gene, which may be a read error. The rearrangement links TRDV1 to TRDJ1, with TRDD2 as a possible D gene (6 bases). Per germline, CDR1 TSWWSYY and CDR2 QGS. The CDR3 runs to 19 residues. The CDR3 region is CALGEPSFLSREPTDKLIF. DNA of the CDR3: TGTGCTCTTGGAGAACCAAGCTTCCTTTCTAGGGAACCAACCGATAAACTCATCTTT.

This clone showed up just a few times. The rearrangement joins TRDV1 to TRDJ1; D might be TRDD3 (7 bases). The V and J ends lost 2 bases and 3 bases respectively, with 22 bases between them. The CDR3 totals 18 residues. Germline values: CDR1 TSWWSYY, CDR2 QGS. The CDR3 spells CALGEAFPLYWGSDKLIF. The CDR3 coding sequence is TGTGCTCTTGGGGAAGCCTTCCCCCTTTACTGGGGATCCGATAAACTCATCTTT.

This clone was seen more than once but under ten times. The chain employs TRDV3 and TRDJ1, with TRDD3 as a possible D gene (6 bases). Germline-derived CDR1 and CDR2 are TVYSNPD and GDNSRS (reference sequence). With 2 bases removed from V and 0 bases from J, the gap between germline ends came to 13 bases. This CDR3 comprises 14 residues. CDR3: CAFLSHWDTDKLIF. In nucleotides, the CDR3 is TGTGCCTTTTTATCCCACTGGGACACCGATAAACTCATCTTT.

The rearrangement uses TRDV1 and TRDJ1; perhaps TRDD3 as D (6 bases). Germline V lookup: CDR1 TSWWSYY, CDR2 QGS. Trimming left V 0 bases short and J 4 bases short, with 18 bases between. The CDR3 length is 17 residues. CDR3 sequence: CALGELGSWGGIDKLIF. Here the CDR3 DNA reads TGTGCTCTTGGGGAACTTGGAAGCTGGGGAGGCATCGATAAACTCATCTTT.

In this sample, this clone turned up a few times. J is TRDJ1 and V is TRDV1; 7 positions agree with TRDD3. Unmatched junction bases numbered 18, after V lost 2 bases and J lost 0 bases. Germline V gene data show CDR1 as TSWWSYY and CDR2 as QGS. The CDR3 loop spans 20 amino acids. The CDR3 region has the DNA TGTGCTCTTGGGGAAGGGGTCTTCCCAATTACTGGGGAAGACACCGATAAACTCATCTTT. Protein: CALGEGVFPITGEDTDKLIF.